Each of the 2 T cell receptor beta chains below was sequenced from the same sample in a study of PD-1 and CTLA-4 blockade in melanoma. Assay used: immunoSEQ multiplex PCR; TCRdb lists only in-frame clones, some missing. The sample has nearly 30,000 clones; less than 90% are singletons. Sequencing was performed on CD8+ T cells from peripheral blood, taken before anti-PD-1 treatment. The receptor set was obtained from a human donor with melanoma.

This chain joins TRBV5-6 and TRBJ1-1; D unresolved. The V end was cut by 1 base, the J end by 10 bases, with 14 bases between. The length of the CDR3 is 13 residues. The germline V gene encodes CDR1 SGHDT and CDR2 YYEEEE. The chain's CDR3 is CASSLSAIKRAFF. In DNA form, the CDR3 reads TGTGCCAGCAGCTTGTCAGCAATCAAGAGAGCTTTCTTT.

This clone showed up just once. The chain joins TRBV19 to TRBJ2-1; the D is unclear. Germline CDR1 LNHDA, CDR2 SQIVND (reference sequence). V was pared by 4 bases and J by 7 bases, with 8 bases between. CDR3 size: 12 residues. The chain's CDR3 is CASSKKKNEQFF. The DNA for the CDR3 is TGTGCCAGTAGTAAGAAGAAAAATGAGCAGTTCTTC.